This T cell receptor beta chain was identified during a study of OX40 agonist ivuxolimab in advanced cancers. The wider study: Dose-escalation patients suffered from hepatocellular carcinoma, melanoma, renal cell or head and neck cancer.

Clones were read by immunoSEQ multiplex PCR, and TCRdb kept only the in-frame ones, dropping some. This sample has 70,000 or so clones; 70% to 90% occur once, and the top ten carry approximately 1%. In the case of this clone: As yet, its antigen is unknown.

The CDR3 has 17 residues. With 0 bases clipped from V and 2 bases from J, the junction kept 7 bases outside the gene matches. Germline loops: CDR1 SGHRS, CDR2 YFSETQ. Study observations and caveats: No determination was made of the antigen specificity of the expanded peripheral T cells.

This TCR was recovered from an adult with an advanced solid tumor such as melanoma, head and neck, liver or kidney cancer. V usage is TRBV5-1 and J usage is TRBJ2-5; 10 positions agree with TRBD2. Sequenced material: CD4+ or CD8+ T cells sorted from blood, taken in a trial of the OX40 agonist ivuxolimab. CDR3 region: CASSLAGVAGGQETQYF. In DNA form, the CDR3 reads TGCGCCAGCAGCTTGGCCGGGGTAGCGGGGGGTCAAGAGACCCAGTACTTC.